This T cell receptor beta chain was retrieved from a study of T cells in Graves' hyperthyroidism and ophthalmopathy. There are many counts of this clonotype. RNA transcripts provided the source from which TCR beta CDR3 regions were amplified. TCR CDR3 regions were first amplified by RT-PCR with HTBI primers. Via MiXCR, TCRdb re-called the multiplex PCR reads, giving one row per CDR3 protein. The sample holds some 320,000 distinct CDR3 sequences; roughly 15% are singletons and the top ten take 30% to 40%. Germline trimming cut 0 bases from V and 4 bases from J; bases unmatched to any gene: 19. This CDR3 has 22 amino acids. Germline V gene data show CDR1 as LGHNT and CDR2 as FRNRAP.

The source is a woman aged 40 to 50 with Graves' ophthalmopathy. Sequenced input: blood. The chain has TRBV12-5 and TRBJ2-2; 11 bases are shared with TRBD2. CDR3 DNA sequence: TGTGCTAGTGGTTTGGTTGAAAGGGTTGGCATTAGCGGGGGGGCTGGCACCGGGGAGCTGTTTTTT. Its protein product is CASGLVERVGISGGAGTGELFF.